The text below deals with one T cell receptor (beta chain). Its specificity is not known. These data come from a study of long-term antiretroviral therapy in people with HIV. At the survey level, the v3.0 immunoSEQ assay was run. The method was immunoSEQ multiplex PCR; TCRdb's version includes in-frame clones alone and lacks a portion of them. This repertoire shows 14,000 or so clones, about 79% found once; its top ten account for about 17%. General study points: Information on adherence to ART, viral resistance or therapy changes was unavailable. An increase in diversity followed ART, yet levels stayed below transplant donor controls. HIV repertoires had narrower CDR3 length ranges than controls.

The CDR3 is 18 residues long. Germline V CDR1 and CDR2: LNHDA, SQIVND (reference sequence). V was pared by 1 base and J by 0 bases, with 16 bases between. This rearrangement joins TRBV19 to TRBJ1-5, with D possibly being TRBD1 (5 bases). Sequences were derived from unsorted PBMCs, sampled just before starting antiretroviral therapy. The clonotype comes from a man aged 40-55 years with HIV. The chain's CDR3 is CASSIGPGRVYSNQPQHF. In DNA form, the CDR3 reads TGTGCCAGTAGTATAGGTCCCGGCAGGGTGTATAGCAATCAGCCCCAGCATTTT.